This TCR beta chain came from a study of blood T cell repertoires in COVID-19. Study at large: Acute and convalescent COVID-19 samples came from the United States, Italy and Spain.

Individuals aged roughly 18 to 100 years were recruited from about two dozen US areas. Cohort assignment relied on participant-reported clinical history. The method was immunoSEQ multiplex PCR; TCRdb's version includes in-frame clones alone and lacks a portion of them. The profile shows around 200,000 clones, approximately 91% of them singletons. The germline CDR1 and CDR2 sequences are SGDLS and YYNGEE. V was pared by 3 bases and J by 7 bases, with 9 bases of the junction left unmatched. CDR3 length equals 18 residues. The gene calls are TRBV9 and TRBJ2-2; 16 positions agree with TRBD2. What was sequenced was PBMCs or T cells enriched from blood (not recorded which). The source of this sequence is a woman in her late teens or twenties who had recovered from COVID-19. The CDR3 spells CASSGPGLAGGSVGELFF. The CDR3, as DNA: TGTGCCAGCAGCGGACCGGGACTAGCGGGAGGGTCGGTCGGGGAGCTGTTTTTT. Combining the CDR3 with reference TRBV9 and TRBJ2-2 gives the whole variable domain DSGVTQTPKHLITATGQRVTLRCSPRSGDLSVYWYQQSLDQGLQFLIQYYNGEERAKGNILERFSAQQFPDLHSELNLSSLELGDSALYFCASSGPGLAGGSVGELFFGEGSRLTVL.